Below, 24 T cell receptor beta chains from the same sample are listed, as sequenced in a study of cytomegalovirus exposure and HLA in healthy donors. PCR involved 60 Vbeta and 13 Jbeta primers. TCRdb's copy holds only in-frame clones and misses some; the assay was immunoSEQ multiplex PCR. The sample gives approximately 150,000 clones, around 81% of which show up once; around 1% is in the top ten. Sequencing was done on a sample of PBMCs. Receptors were obtained from a woman aged 40 to 55 in good health and CMV-seronegative.

This clone was picked up one time. The chain uses TRBV19 and TRBJ2-2; 9 bases map to TRBD1. V dropped 4 bases and J dropped 4; count of bases not matched to a gene: 1. The CDR3 consists of 14 residues. The V gene's germline CDR1 is LNHDA and CDR2 SQIVND (reference sequence). CDR3 nucleotides: TGTGCCAGTAGTAAGGGACAGGGCACCGGGGAGCTGTTTTTT. Its protein is CASSKGQGTGELFF.

The chain's CDR3 is CASSPAGQMNTEAFF. DNA for the CDR3: TGTGCCAGCAGTCCCGCGGGACAGATGAACACTGAAGCTTTCTTT. This chain links TRBV27 with TRBJ1-1; TRBD1 matches at 7 bases. CDR1 and CDR2 (germline): MNHEY, SMNVEV (reference sequence). This CDR3 has 15 amino acids. Trimming took 5 bases from V and 0 from J; bases not matched to a gene: 6.

The rearrangement joins TRBV30 to TRBJ1-1; 7 bases match TRBD1. The CDR3 runs to 11 residues. CDR1 is GTSNPN, CDR2 SVGIG, per germline (reference sequence). Trimming at V came to 2 bases and at J to 8 bases, leaving 2 bases not matched to a gene. The CDR3 region has the DNA TGTGCCTGGAGTTGGGACAGCGAAGCTTTCTTT. This codes for CAWSWDSEAFF.

The chain uses TRBV29-1 and TRBJ2-3; 7 nucleotides line up with TRBD1. The length of the CDR3 is 13 residues. V lost 7 bases and J lost 6; bases outside the gene matches: 10. CDR1 and CDR2 from the germline V gene are SQVTM and ANQGSEA. CDR3 bases: TGCAGCGAAGGGGGCGCGAAGGAGGATACGCAGTATTTT. Translation gives CSEGGAKEDTQYF.

The genes are TRBV6-1 and TRBJ2-5; 11 bases match TRBD2. CDR1 is MNHNS, CDR2 SASEGT, per germline. V lost 2 bases to trimming and J lost 1 base; unmatched junction nucleotides: 3. The CDR3 sequence is 16 residues long. CDR3 sequence (DNA): TGTGCCAGCAGTGAACTAGCGGGAGGCCCCCAAGAGACCCAGTACTTC. Protein product: CASSELAGGPQETQYF.

The V call is TRBV29-1, the J call TRBJ1-1; no clear D. V lost 0 bases, J lost 6 bases, and 11 bases lay in between. CDR1 is SQVTM and CDR2 is ANQGSEA in the germline V gene. This CDR3 spans 13 amino acids. The CDR3 DNA follows: TGCAGCGTTGAAGATCGGAGGAGAGCTGAAGCTTTCTTT. It yields the protein CSVEDRRRAEAFF.

The gene calls are TRBV5-1 and TRBJ1-2; D unresolved. Deletions cut 4 bases from V and 5 bases from J, with 9 bases between. From germline, CDR1 is SGHRS and CDR2 YFSETQ. The CDR3 totals 12 residues. CDR3 protein: CASSLAGYGYTF. CDR3 nucleotides: TGCGCCAGCAGCCTGGCGGGATATGGCTACACCTTC.

As to this clone: The sample has other DNA sequences that encode this CDR3 too. The chain links TRBV9 to TRBJ1-2; TRBD1 agrees at 11 bases. In germline, CDR1 is SGDLS, CDR2 YYNGEE. CDR3 length equals 15 residues. V was clipped by 3 bases and J by 4 bases; unmatched bases: 5. CDR3 protein: CASSADRGLFYGYTF. The CDR3 DNA reads as TGTGCCAGCAGCGCGGACAGGGGGCTGTTCTATGGCTACACCTTC.

This rearrangement joins TRBV5-1 to TRBJ2-7, with TRBD1 as a possible D gene (5 bases). Germline CDR1 is SGHRS and CDR2 is YFSETQ. V gave up 4 bases and J gave up 2 bases, with 13 bases separating them. The CDR3 contains 14 residues. CDR3 sequence: CASSQGAEAYEQYF. CDR3 bases: TGCGCCAGCAGCCAAGGGGCAGAAGCCTACGAGCAGTACTTC.

This clone was counted once. The V and J genes are TRBV25-1 and TRBJ1-2; D is unresolved. Looked up from germline, CDR1 is MGHDK and CDR2 is SYGVNS. Trimming shortened V by 2 bases and J by 4 bases, and 5 bases separated the two germline ends. This CDR3 spans 12 amino acids. In DNA, the CDR3 is TGTGCCAGCAGTGAACCCCTCTATGGCTACACCTTC. Encoded protein: CASSEPLYGYTF.

The chain combines TRBV30 with TRBJ1-2; D is ambiguous. The CDR3 length is 14 residues. The V and J ends lost 4 bases and 1 base respectively, with 13 bases between them. The germline V gene has CDR1 GTSNPN and CDR2 SVGIG (reference sequence). CDR3 sequence: CAWTTQSFNYGYTF. Written as DNA, the CDR3 is TGTGCCTGGACGACACAGTCCTTTAACTATGGCTACACCTTC. Variable domain in full (rest from reference TRBV30 and TRBJ1-2): SQTIHQWPATLVQPVGSPLSLECTVEGTSNPNLYWYRQAAGRGLQLLFYSVGIGQISSEVPQNLSASRPQDRQFILSSKKLLLSDSGFYLCAWTTQSFNYGYTFGSGTRLTVV.

The chain recombines TRBV9 with TRBJ2-5, with TRBD2 identical over 8 bases. Losses at the gene ends were 2 bases for V and 5 bases for J; bases not matched to a gene: 5. This CDR3 has 14 residues. Germline values: CDR1 SGDLS, CDR2 YYNGEE. The CDR3 DNA follows: TGTGCCAGCAGCGTTAGCCCGGGGGGGGAGACCCAGTACTTC. It is translated as CASSVSPGGETQYF.

The chain uses TRBV5-4 and TRBJ2-7, with 7 bases matching TRBD1. Germline lookup yields CDR1 SGHNT and CDR2 YYREEE (reference sequence). This CDR3 spans 15 amino acids. Trimming cost V 0 bases and J 3 bases; bases outside gene matches: 6. CDR3 sequence reads: CASSLDRGRYYEQYF. The CDR3 region has the DNA TGTGCCAGCAGCTTGGACAGGGGAAGATACTACGAGCAGTACTTC.

The V gene is TRBV5-4, the J gene TRBJ1-3; 8 nucleotides line up with TRBD1. V lost 2 bases, J lost 3 bases, and 4 bases stayed unmatched. Germline CDR1 and CDR2: SGHNT and YYREEE (reference sequence). The CDR3 is 15 residues long. CDR3 nucleotides: TGTGCCAGCAGCTTCCAGGGGGCACTTGGAAACACCATATATTTT. Protein sequence: CASSFQGALGNTIYF.

This clone was observed a handful of times. The V gene is TRBV6-1, the J gene TRBJ2-1; TRBD2 agrees at 10 bases. Germline CDR1 reads MNHNS; CDR2 reads SASEGT. After removal of 1 base from V and 9 bases from J, the junction contained 6 bases not matched to a gene. The CDR3 has 15 residues. In DNA, the CDR3 is TGTGCCAGCAGTGAAGGGCTAGCGGGAGTATTTGAGCAGTTCTTC. Translated: CASSEGLAGVFEQFF.

The V gene is TRBV19, the J gene TRBJ2-3; D perhaps matches TRBD1 (5 bases). The CDR3 contains 16 residues. Germline-derived CDR1 and CDR2 are LNHDA and SQIVND (reference sequence). V lost 1 base and J 7 bases, leaving 18 bases between the germline ends. The CDR3 region is CASSIGRAGPLNTQYF. The CDR3 nucleotides read TGTGCCAGTAGTATAGGTCGGGCAGGGCCCCTTAATACGCAGTATTTT.

This rearrangement joins TRBV27 to TRBJ2-2, with 10 bases matching TRBD2. The junction had 7 bases not matched to a gene; V was cut back by 6 bases and J by 6 bases. Germline V lookup: CDR1 MNHEY, CDR2 SMNVEV (reference sequence). The CDR3 length is 15 residues. For the CDR3, the DNA is TGTGCCAGCAGCCCCTACCTAGCGGGAGCCGGGGAGCTGTTTTTT. This gives the protein CASSPYLAGAGELFF.

V gene TRBV7-8 combines with J gene TRBJ1-5; D is unresolved. V was pared by 3 bases and J by 8 bases, with 11 bases between. Germline CDR1 SGHVS, CDR2 FQNEAQ. The CDR3 totals 13 residues. CDR3 bases: TGTGCCAGCAGCTTTTCGACCCGGGAGCCCCAGCATTTT. Protein product: CASSFSTREPQHF.

The rearrangement joins TRBV2 to TRBJ2-3, with 7 bases fitting TRBD2. The trim removed 5 bases at V and 4 bases at J, leaving 12 bases unmatched. CDR3 length equals 16 residues. CDR1 and CDR2 from the germline V gene are SNHLY and FYNNEI. The CDR3 DNA follows: TGTGCCAGCAGTCCCACTAGCGTCAAGGCGGCAGATACGCAGTATTTT. Its translation: CASSPTSVKAADTQYF.

In the case of this clone: Mismatch with germline at one junction end may stem from a read error. The chain employs TRBV5-1 and TRBJ1-1; 8 bases agree with TRBD1. The CDR3 has 18 amino acids. From germline, CDR1 is SGHRS and CDR2 YFSETQ. CDR3 protein: CASSSGRTGQGSNTEALF. CDR3 DNA sequence: TGCGCCAGCAGCTCGGGTAGGACAGGGCAAGGTTCGAACACTGAAGCTCTCTTT.

This chain links TRBV27 with TRBJ1-5, with D possibly being TRBD1 (6 bases). Germline V CDR1 and CDR2: MNHEY, SMNVEV (reference sequence). This CDR3 is built from 17 residues. Trimming removed 5 bases from V and 1 base from J, with 18 bases in between. The CDR3 loop is CASSPSPGVWSNQPQHF. For the CDR3, the DNA is TGTGCCAGCAGTCCATCCCCAGGGGTTTGGAGCAATCAGCCCCAGCATTTT.

This chain joins TRBV12-5 and TRBJ2-7, with no clear D. With 1 base removed from V and 0 bases from J, the gap between germline ends came to 10 bases. From germline, CDR1 is LGHNT and CDR2 FRNRAP. This CDR3 region has 15 residues. The CDR3 DNA is TGTGCTAGTGGTTTGGCGCATCCACTCTCCTACGAGCAGTACTTC. This sequence encodes CASGLAHPLSYEQYF. Full variable domain (missing parts from reference TRBV12-5 and TRBJ2-7): DARVTQTPRHKVTEMGQEVTMRCQPILGHNTVFWYRQTMMQGLELLAYFRNRAPLDDSGMPKDRFSAEMPDATLATLKIQPSEPRDSAVYFCASGLAHPLSYEQYFGPGTRLTVT.

The chain employs TRBV10-1 and TRBJ2-7, with D unresolved. Deletions cut 3 bases from V and 0 bases from J, with 15 bases between. The germline V gene encodes CDR1 WNHNN and CDR2 SYGVQD (reference sequence). The CDR3 covers 16 residues. The CDR3 spells CASSDLHYHDSYEQYF. The CDR3, as DNA: TGCGCCAGCAGTGACCTTCACTACCACGACTCCTACGAGCAGTACTTC.

The chain combines TRBV5-6 with TRBJ2-7; 7 bases agree with TRBD1. V gave up 4 bases and J gave up 1 base; unmatched junction bases: 17. The CDR3 runs to 18 residues. Germline V CDR1 and CDR2: SGHDT, YYEEEE. The CDR3 nucleotides are TGTGCCAGCAGCCCGTTCTCGGGACAGTTTTTCTCTTCCTACGAGCAGTACTTC. Protein sequence: CASSPFSGQFFSSYEQYF. Filled out from reference TRBV5-6 and TRBJ2-7, the complete variable domain reads DAGVTQSPTHLIKTRGQQVTLRCSPKSGHDTVSWYQQALGQGPQFIFQYYEEEERQRGNFPDRFSGHQFPNYSSELNVNALLLGDSALYLCASSPFSGQFFSSYEQYFGPGTRLTVT.